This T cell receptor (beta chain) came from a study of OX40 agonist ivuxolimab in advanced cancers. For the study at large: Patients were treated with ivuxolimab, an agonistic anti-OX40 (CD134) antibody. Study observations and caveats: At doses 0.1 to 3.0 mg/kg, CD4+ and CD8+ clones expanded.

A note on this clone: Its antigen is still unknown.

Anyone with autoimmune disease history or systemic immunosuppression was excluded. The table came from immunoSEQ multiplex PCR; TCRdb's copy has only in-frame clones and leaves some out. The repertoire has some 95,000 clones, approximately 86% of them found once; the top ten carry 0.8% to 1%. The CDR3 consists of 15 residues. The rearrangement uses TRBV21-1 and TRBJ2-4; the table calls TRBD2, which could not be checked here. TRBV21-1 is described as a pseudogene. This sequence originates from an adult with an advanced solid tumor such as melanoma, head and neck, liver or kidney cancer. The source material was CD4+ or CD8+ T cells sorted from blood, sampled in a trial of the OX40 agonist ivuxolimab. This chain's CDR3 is CASSKARVAKNIQYF. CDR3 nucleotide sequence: TGTGCCAGCAGCAAAGCCCGGGTAGCCAAAAACATTCAGTACTTC.